This passage covers 24 T cell receptor beta chains from one sample sequenced in a study of T cells in narcolepsy. Profiling relied on immunoSEQ multiplex PCR, and the TCRdb table lists in-frame clones only, not all of them. The sample lists some 25,000 clones, around 83% seen once, with 1.3% in the top ten. Sequencing was performed on CD45RA- memory CD4+ T cells from PBMCs. Receptors originate from a human donor with narcolepsy.

This chain uses TRBV2 with TRBJ2-7; 9 nucleotides match TRBD1. This CDR3 is built from 15 residues. With 5 bases clipped from V and 4 bases from J, the junction kept 9 bases outside the gene matches. CDR1 SNHLY and CDR2 FYNNEI come from the germline V gene. Here the CDR3 reads CASSSAGTGQYEQYF. CDR3 in DNA: TGTGCCAGCAGTAGTGCGGGGACAGGGCAGTACGAGCAGTACTTC.

The genes are TRBV6-5 and TRBJ1-2; 7 nucleotides match TRBD1. The CDR3 contains 14 residues. Unmatched junction bases numbered 3, after V lost 2 bases and J lost 3 bases. CDR1 and CDR2 from the germline V gene are MNHEY and SVGAGI. This CDR3 is CASSYGRGDYGYTF. CDR3 in DNA: TGTGCCAGCAGTTACGGCAGGGGGGACTATGGCTACACCTTC.

V gene TRBV6-5 combines with J gene TRBJ1-4, with D hard to call. The CDR3 totals 13 residues. Looked up from germline, CDR1 is MNHEY and CDR2 is SVGAGI. V lost 8 bases and J 8 bases, leaving 15 bases between the germline ends. The CDR3 DNA is TGTGCCAGCTCCGCGATTGCTAGGGAAAAACTGTTTTTT. It yields the protein CASSAIAREKLFF.

The chain carries TRBV5-4 and TRBJ2-2; 7 nucleotides agree with TRBD1. In germline, CDR1 is SGHNT, CDR2 YYREEE (reference sequence). The CDR3 is 15 residues long. V shed 5 bases and J 5 bases; nucleotides not matched to a gene: 9. The CDR3 nucleotides read TGTGCCAGCAGTTATTACAGGGGTAGTACCGGGGAGCTGTTTTTT. Encoded protein: CASSYYRGSTGELFF.

The gene calls are TRBV11-1 and TRBJ2-7, with TRBD2 matching over 13 bases. CDR1 SGHAT and CDR2 FQDESV come from the germline V gene (reference sequence). Trimming cost V 5 bases and J 4 bases; bases outside gene matches: 5. The CDR3 is 15 amino acids. The CDR3 DNA reads TGTGCCAGCAGCCTTCGGACTAGCGGGAGATACGAGCAGTACTTC. Translation gives CASSLRTSGRYEQYF.

The CDR3 sequence: CASSDRWSETQYF. CDR3 bases: TGTGCCAGCAGCGATAGATGGTCGGAGACCCAGTACTTC. The chain uses TRBV6-6 and TRBJ2-5; D unresolved. The CDR3 has 13 residues. V lost 6 bases to trimming and J lost 5 bases, with 13 bases between them. The germline V gene encodes CDR1 MNHNY and CDR2 SVGAGI (reference sequence).

The gene calls are TRBV5-8 and TRBJ1-2; 7 nucleotides agree with TRBD1. Losses at the gene ends were 2 bases for V and 1 base for J; bases not matched to a gene: 5. The CDR3 is 15 residues long. Germline lookup yields CDR1 SGHTS and CDR2 YDEGEE. CDR3 region: CASSFLGTDNYGYTF. CDR3 in DNA: TGTGCCAGCAGCTTCCTGGGGACAGATAACTATGGCTACACCTTC. The full variable domain, its missing parts supplied by reference TRBV5-8 and TRBJ1-2, is EAGVTQSPTHLIKTRGQQATLRCSPISGHTSVYWYQQALGLGLQFLLWYDEGEERNRGNFPPRFSGRQFPNYSSELNVNALELEDSALYLCASSFLGTDNYGYTFGSGTRLTVV.

The chain is built from TRBV6-6 and TRBJ2-5; D gene unclear. Trimming took 6 bases from V and 5 from J, leaving 10 bases between them. The CDR3 spans 12 residues. The germline CDR1 and CDR2 sequences are MNHNY and SVGAGI (reference sequence). Written as DNA, the CDR3 is TGTGCCAGCAGCCGAGGTGGGGAGACCCAGTACTTC. It translates to CASSRGGETQYF.

The chain uses TRBV2 and TRBJ1-4; no clear D gene. The CDR3 spans 14 residues. Trimming left V 6 bases short and J 8 bases short, with 16 bases between. Germline-derived CDR1 and CDR2 are SNHLY and FYNNEI. The CDR3 DNA sequence: TGTGCCAGCAGCCAACAAATAAGGCGGGAAAAACTGTTTTTT. Protein sequence: CASSQQIRREKLFF.

The chain employs TRBV6-1 and TRBJ2-3, with TRBD2 matching over 7 bases. Germline CDR1 is MNHNS and CDR2 is SASEGT. Trimming cost V 10 bases and J 2 bases; bases outside gene matches: 12. CDR3 size: 15 residues. The CDR3 DNA reads as TGTGCCAATCTCCCACTAGCGTTAACCACAGATACGCAGTATTTT. Protein product: CANLPLALTTDTQYF.

CDR3 region: CASSEGSGSHYEQYF. Here the CDR3 DNA reads TGTGCCAGCAGTGAAGGGTCCGGGTCTCACTACGAGCAGTACTTC. The chain employs TRBV25-1 and TRBJ2-7, with unresolved D. This CDR3 spans 15 amino acids. V gave up 2 bases and J gave up 3 bases, with 14 bases separating them. The germline CDR1 and CDR2 sequences are MGHDK and SYGVNS.

Here the CDR3 reads CSASRAGMETQYF. The CDR3, as DNA: TGCAGCGCTTCTCGAGCGGGAATGGAGACCCAGTACTTC. The chain combines TRBV29-1 with TRBJ2-5; the match to TRBD2 covers 7 bases. Germline values: CDR1 SQVTM, CDR2 ANQGSEA. The CDR3 covers 13 residues. Losses at the gene ends were 7 bases for V and 5 bases for J; bases not matched to a gene: 10.

The chain's CDR3 is CASSEGQGAMGYTF. The CDR3 bases are TGTGCCAGCAGCGAAGGACAGGGGGCGATGGGCTACACCTTC. The gene calls are TRBV7-9 and TRBJ1-2; 11 bases are shared with TRBD1. The germline gives CDR1 SEHNR, CDR2 FQNEAQ (reference sequence). V was clipped by 5 bases and J by 8 bases; unmatched bases: 7. The CDR3 runs 14 residues.

V and J are TRBV7-9 and TRBJ2-7; D uncertain. CDR1 and CDR2 (germline): SEHNR, FQNEAQ (reference sequence). This CDR3 is built from 13 residues. V lost 1 base, J lost 0 bases, and 4 bases lay in between. The CDR3 region has the DNA TGTGCCAGCAGCTTAGAGAGCTCCTACGAGCAGTACTTC. Its protein is CASSLESSYEQYF. Based on the CDR3 plus reference TRBV7-9 and TRBJ2-7, the full variable domain is DTGVSQNPRHKITKRGQNVTFRCDPISEHNRLYWYRQTLGQGPEFLTYFQNEAQLEKSRLLSDRFSAERPKGSFSTLEIQRTEQGDSAMYLCASSLESSYEQYFGPGTRLTVT.

J is TRBJ2-5 and V is TRBV27, with D tentatively TRBD2 (6 bases). Germline V gives CDR1 MNHEY, CDR2 SMNVEV (reference sequence). This CDR3 is built from 16 residues. The V end was cut by 2 bases, the J end by 2 bases, with 15 bases between. The CDR3 reads CASSLKVGGLQETQYF. CDR3 DNA sequence: TGTGCCAGCAGTTTAAAGGTGGGGGGACTTCAAGAGACCCAGTACTTC.

V gene TRBV5-8 combines with J gene TRBJ1-6; D unresolved. The CDR3 extends over 14 amino acids. Germline V CDR1 and CDR2: SGHTS, YDEGEE. V shed 2 bases and J shed 5 bases, with 8 bases lying between them. CDR3 bases: TGTGCCAGCAGCTTACTAACCGATAATTCACCCCTCCACTTT. This codes for CASSLLTDNSPLHF.

The V gene is TRBV6-6, the J gene TRBJ2-1; unclear D gene. Germline V gene sequence: CDR1 MNHNY, CDR2 SVGAGI (reference sequence). Deletions cut 3 bases from V and 10 bases from J, with 7 bases between. The CDR3 contains 11 residues. This CDR3 is CASSYASEQFF. The CDR3 coding sequence is TGTGCCAGCAGTTATGCGTCAGAGCAGTTCTTC.

This chain connects TRBV27 to TRBJ2-3, with TRBD1 as a possible D gene (7 bases). There are 18 residues in the CDR3. V dropped 5 bases and J dropped 1 base, with 22 bases sitting between them. Germline CDR1 and CDR2: MNHEY and SMNVEV (reference sequence). CDR3 sequence (DNA): TGTGCCAGCAGTCCCCGGCCCCGGACAGGAGGGGGCACAGATACGCAGTATTTT. It translates to CASSPRPRTGGGTDTQYF.

The chain carries TRBV27 and TRBJ2-5; 10 positions agree with TRBD2. The closer fit of TRBJ2-7 to the DNA end suggests the J call may be wrong. CDR3 length equals 15 residues. Germline CDR1 MNHEY, CDR2 SMNVEV (reference sequence). The CDR3 is CASSLKLAGPYEQYF. The CDR3 DNA is TGTGCCAGCAGTTTAAAACTAGCGGGACCGTACGAGCAGTACTTC.

The rearrangement joins TRBV6-5 to TRBJ2-6, with D possibly matching TRBD1 (6 bases). V was trimmed by 6 bases and J by 1 base, leaving 10 bases between them. The CDR3 has 15 residues. Germline lookup yields CDR1 MNHEY and CDR2 SVGAGI. The CDR3 DNA follows: TGTGCCAGCAGCCGAGGGGGATCTGGGGCCAACGTCCTGACTTTC. Protein sequence: CASSRGGSGANVLTF.

The rearrangement uses TRBV11-2 and TRBJ2-6; a weak D match, TRBD1 (6 bases). Trimming took off 5 bases at V and 3 bases at J, with 11 bases between the two ends. This CDR3 is 15 amino acids long. CDR1 and CDR2 (germline): SGHAT, FQNNGV. CDR3 coding DNA: TGTGCCAGCAGCACTACAGGGTTTGGGGCCAACGTCCTGACTTTC. As protein: CASSTTGFGANVLTF. Combining the CDR3 with reference TRBV11-2 and TRBJ2-6 gives the whole variable domain EAGVAQSPRYKIIEKRQSVAFWCNPISGHATLYWYQQILGQGPKLLIQFQNNGVVDDSQLPKDRFSAERLKGVDSTLKIQPAKLEDSAVYLCASSTTGFGANVLTFGAGSRLTVL.

The V call is TRBV7-9, the J call TRBJ1-2; D gene unclear. The CDR3 covers 13 residues. V was shortened by 5 bases and J by 4 bases, with 11 bases between the two germline ends. Germline V gives CDR1 SEHNR, CDR2 FQNEAQ (reference sequence). CDR3 region: CASSTRVGYGYTF. CDR3 sequence (DNA): TGTGCCAGCAGCACGAGGGTTGGCTATGGCTACACCTTC.

This chain links TRBV5-1 with TRBJ1-1; D is possibly TRBD1 (6 bases). Trimming removed 4 bases at V and 0 bases at J, with 13 bases between. CDR1 SGHRS and CDR2 YFSETQ come from the germline V gene. This CDR3 has 15 residues. CDR3 region: CASSTGQTLNTEAFF. The CDR3 nucleotides are TGCGCCAGCAGCACCGGACAGACTTTGAACACTGAAGCTTTCTTT.

This clone showed up just a few times. The V call is TRBV5-4, the J call TRBJ1-4; D possibly corresponds to TRBD1 (6 bases). Trimming shortened V by 3 bases and J by 3 bases, and 9 bases separated the two germline ends. This CDR3 is built from 14 residues. Germline V lookup: CDR1 SGHNT, CDR2 YYREEE (reference sequence). CDR3 protein: CASSSGQSNEKLFF. The CDR3 DNA sequence: TGTGCCAGCAGCTCCGGACAGTCTAATGAAAAACTGTTTTTT.